This T cell receptor beta chain emerged from a study of blood T cell repertoires in COVID-19. Study-wide background: COVID-19 samples from acute and convalescent phases originated in the United States, Italy and Spain.

The method was immunoSEQ multiplex PCR; TCRdb's version includes in-frame clones alone and lacks a portion of them. The sample includes 150,000 to 200,000 clones, roughly 93% of them seen just once. Recruited during active infection, patients (from Seattle) were subsequently followed longitudinally. CDR1 is LGHNA and CDR2 is YNFKEQ in the germline V gene. The germline V and J ends were trimmed by 0 bases and 5 bases, with 10 bases remaining between them. There are 14 residues in the CDR3. Input material: peripheral blood. The receptor comes from an older woman with COVID-19, enrolled during active disease. The V call is TRBV4-2, the J call TRBJ1-1; no clear D gene. This CDR3 reads CASSQDGQLTEAFF. The CDR3 nucleotides read TGTGCCAGCAGCCAAGATGGGCAGTTAACTGAAGCTTTCTTT.